These T cell receptor beta chains were read from a single sample in a study of T cell responses to AZD1222 COVID-19 vaccine. Sequencing used immunoSEQ multiplex PCR; TCRdb keeps in-frame clones, though not all of them. The data hold more than 140,000 clones, with around 89% observed a single time. The sample here was peripheral blood, taken on day 0 of AZD1222 vaccination. The receptors stem from an adult in good health. CDR3s include the opening cysteine and the closing phenylalanine or tryptophan. The order of the fields is J gene, D gene, clone size, V gene, CDR3 protein, CDR3 DNA. A D gene is named only where the DNA matches it firmly. Not every row has a clone size; where given, it reads once, few, many or a size class.

>TRBJ2-3|-|-|TRBV6-5
CASSVGQLPTDTQYF
TGTGCCAGCAGCGTAGGACAGCTCCCCACAGATACGCAGTATTTT
>TRBJ2-5|-|-|TRBV7-2
CASSLGGAGETQYF
TGTGCCAGCAGCTTAGGGGGGGCCGGGGAGACCCAGTACTTC
>TRBJ2-3|TRBD1|-|TRBV7-3
CASSLTYRGTDTQYF
TGTGCCAGCAGCTTAACCTACAGGGGTACAGATACGCAGTATTTT
>TRBJ2-7|-|-|TRBV6-1
CASSDRHRRIPYEQYF
TGTGCCAGCAGTGACCGACACCGGCGGATACCCTACGAGCAGTACTTC
>TRBJ1-3|TRBD1|-|TRBV7-2
CASSQGTASGNTIYF
TGTGCCAGCAGCCAAGGGACAGCCTCTGGAAACACCATATATTTT
>TRBJ2-2|-|-|TRBV4-2
CASSQDELTGELFF
TGTGCCAGCAGCCAAGATGAATTGACCGGGGAGCTGTTTTTT
>TRBJ2-1|TRBD1|-|TRBV5-1
CASSLTTGAYNEQFF
TGCGCCAGCAGCTTGACAACAGGGGCCTACAATGAGCAGTTCTTC
>TRBJ2-1|-|-|TRBV7-2
CASTLSWAVYNEQFF
TGTGCCAGCACCCTGAGCTGGGCGGTGTACAATGAGCAGTTCTTC
>TRBJ1-5|-|few|TRBV7-2
CASSSRHQSNQPQHF
TGTGCCAGCAGCTCCAGACATCAGAGCAATCAGCCCCAGCATTTT
>TRBJ1-5|TRBD1|-|TRBV2
CASRGPGGNNQPQHF
TGTGCCAGCAGAGGGCCAGGGGGCAACAATCAGCCCCAGCATTTT
>TRBJ2-5|-|-|TRBV18
CASSTTGRRETQYF
TGTGCCAGCTCAACGACAGGACGGAGAGAGACCCAGTACTTC
>TRBJ2-4|TRBD2|once|TRBV25-1
CASSEGEGNKNIQYF
TGTGCCAGCAGTGAAGGGGAGGGAAACAAAAACATTCAGTACTTC
>TRBJ2-1|-|-|TRBV7-9
CASSLYRPHNEQFF
TGTGCCAGCAGCTTGTACAGGCCCCACAATGAGCAGTTCTTC
>TRBJ2-7|-|-|TRBV28
CATRGITYEQYF
TGTGCCACACGAGGGATAACCTACGAGCAGTACTTC
>TRBJ2-7|-|-|TRBV6-5
CAIAGGRPRGEQYF
TGTGCCATCGCAGGAGGAAGGCCACGCGGGGAGCAGTACTTC
>TRBJ1-5|-|-|TRBV20-1
CSASARANQPQHF
TGCAGTGCTAGTGCCAGGGCAAATCAGCCCCAGCATTTT
>TRBJ1-1|-|-|TRBV4-2
CASSQDLYGGPYLNTEAFF
TGTGCCAGCAGCCAAGATCTATATGGAGGACCTTACCTGAACACTGAAGCTTTCTTT
>TRBJ2-3|-|-|TRBV27
CASSPTDRRIIDTQYF
TGTGCCAGCAGTCCAACTGACAGACGTATAATAGATACGCAGTATTTT
>TRBJ2-1|TRBD2|many|TRBV6-5
CASSVGSGLYNEQFF
TGTGCCAGCTCGGTGGGTAGCGGGCTCTACAATGAGCAGTTCTTC
>TRBJ2-5|TRBD2|-|TRBV7-2
CASSLRSSLRGAGQETQYF
TGTGCCAGCAGCTTACGTTCTAGTTTGCGGGGGGCCGGCCAAGAGACCCAGTACTTC
>TRBJ1-4|TRBD1|-|TRBV14
CASSQTGGTFNEKLFF
TGTGCCAGCAGCCAGACAGGGGGGACCTTCAATGAAAAACTGTTTTTT
>TRBJ1-1|-|-|TRBV28
CASSFSTGWNTEAFF
TGTGCCAGCAGTTTCTCGACAGGCTGGAACACTGAAGCTTTCTTT
>TRBJ1-4|-|once|TRBV5-4
CASSGGLEEKLFF
TGTGCCAGCAGCGGGGGGTTGGAAGAAAAACTGTTTTTT
>TRBJ1-5|-|once|TRBV11-2
CASSRRGGFSNQPQHF
TGTGCCAGCAGCCGACGGGGGGGTTTTAGCAATCAGCCCCAGCATTTT
>TRBJ1-5|-|-|TRBV28
CASSGYQPQHF
TGTGCCAGCAGTGGGTATCAGCCCCAGCATTTT
>TRBJ1-4|-|-|TRBV7-2
CASSLRREKLFF
TGTGCCAGCAGTCTTCGGCGGGAAAAACTGTTTTTT
>TRBJ1-1|TRBD1|few|TRBV27
CASSSGQTRTEAFF
TGTGCCAGCAGTTCGGGACAGACGCGGACTGAAGCTTTCTTT
>TRBJ2-1|-|-|TRBV7-6
CASSPTRGDAYNEQFF
TGTGCCAGCAGCCCCACCCGCGGGGACGCCTACAATGAGCAGTTCTTC
>TRBJ1-1|TRBD1|-|TRBV6-5
CASSASGTGIEAFF
TGTGCCAGCAGCGCCAGCGGGACAGGGATTGAAGCTTTCTTT
>TRBJ1-2|TRBD1|-|TRBV14
CASSQRETGVYGYTF
TGTGCCAGCAGCCAACGTGAGACAGGGGTCTATGGCTACACCTTC
>TRBJ1-2|-|-|TRBV15
CATSTQRRSNYGYTF
TGTGCCACCAGCACCCAAAGACGATCCAACTATGGCTACACCTTC
>TRBJ2-3|TRBD1|-|TRBV19
CASSPTGGTDTQYF
TGTGCCAGTAGCCCGACAGGGGGAACAGATACGCAGTATTTT
>TRBJ2-1|-|once|TRBV7-3
CASSPTSTLGNEQFF
TGTGCCAGCAGCCCTACATCTACCTTGGGCAATGAGCAGTTCTTC
>TRBJ2-1|-|-|TRBV11-2
CASSLDLRAEQFF
TGTGCCAGCAGCTTAGATCTGAGGGCTGAGCAGTTCTTC
>TRBJ2-7|-|-|TRBV28
CASSLAPGEQYF
TGTGCCAGCAGTCTAGCCCCAGGCGAGCAGTACTTC
>TRBJ1-1|-|few|TRBV30
CAWSSNRGNTEAFF
TGTGCCTGGAGTTCGAATCGAGGGAACACTGAAGCTTTCTTT
>TRBJ2-7|-|once|TRBV28
CASSLWDSTGVPGTRDEQYF
TGTGCCAGCAGTTTATGGGACAGTACAGGGGTCCCCGGGACTAGGGACGAGCAGTACTTC
>TRBJ2-3|-|-|TRBV6-5
CASMGLGSEDTQYF
TGTGCCAGCATGGGTTTGGGGTCGGAGGATACGCAGTATTTT
>TRBJ1-1|TRBD1|-|TRBV10-3
CAISEPGQGGTEAFF
TGTGCCATCAGTGAGCCGGGACAGGGTGGCACTGAAGCTTTCTTT
>TRBJ2-3|-|-|TRBV7-2
CASSFGPTTDTQYF
TGTGCCAGCAGCTTCGGACCGACCACAGATACGCAGTATTTT
>TRBJ2-5|TRBD2|-|TRBV7-2
CASSPIISGGAETQYF
TGTGCCAGCAGCCCCATCATTAGCGGGGGGGCGGAGACCCAGTACTTC
>TRBJ2-5|-|-|TRBV3-1/TRBV3-2
CASSQGGPIQETQYF
TGTGCCAGCAGCCAAGGGGGCCCCATCCAAGAGACCCAGTACTTC
>TRBJ2-1|TRBD1|-|TRBV29-1
CSVDPDRDYNEQFF
TGCAGCGTTGATCCGGACAGGGACTACAATGAGCAGTTCTTC
>TRBJ1-4|TRBD1|few|TRBV5-1
CASSLETGVGEKLFF
TGCGCCAGCAGCTTAGAGACAGGGGTAGGAGAAAAACTGTTTTTT